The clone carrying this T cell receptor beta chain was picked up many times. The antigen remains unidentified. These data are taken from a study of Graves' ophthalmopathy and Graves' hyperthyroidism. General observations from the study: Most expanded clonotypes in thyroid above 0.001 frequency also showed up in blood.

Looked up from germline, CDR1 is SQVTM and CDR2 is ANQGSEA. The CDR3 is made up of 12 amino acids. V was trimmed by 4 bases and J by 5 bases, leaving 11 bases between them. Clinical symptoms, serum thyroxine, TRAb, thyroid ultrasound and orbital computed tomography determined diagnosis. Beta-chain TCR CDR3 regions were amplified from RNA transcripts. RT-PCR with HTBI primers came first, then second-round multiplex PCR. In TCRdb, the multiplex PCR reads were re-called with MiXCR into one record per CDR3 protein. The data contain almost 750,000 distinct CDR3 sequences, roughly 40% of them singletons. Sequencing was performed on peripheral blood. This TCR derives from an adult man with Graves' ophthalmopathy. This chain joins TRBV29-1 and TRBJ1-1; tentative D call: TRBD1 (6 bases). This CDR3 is CSVARGRTEAFF. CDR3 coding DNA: TGCAGCGTTGCCAGGGGTCGGACTGAAGCTTTCTTT.